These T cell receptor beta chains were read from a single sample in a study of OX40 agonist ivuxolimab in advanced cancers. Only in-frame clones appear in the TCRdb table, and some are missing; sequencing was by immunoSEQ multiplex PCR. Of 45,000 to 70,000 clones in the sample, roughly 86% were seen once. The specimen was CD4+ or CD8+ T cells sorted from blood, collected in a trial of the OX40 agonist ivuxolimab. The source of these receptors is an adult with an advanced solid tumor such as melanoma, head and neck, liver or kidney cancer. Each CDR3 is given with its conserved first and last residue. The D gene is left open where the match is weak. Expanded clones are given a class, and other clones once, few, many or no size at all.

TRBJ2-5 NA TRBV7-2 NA CASSFWARETQYF TGTGCCAGCAGCTTTTGGGCCCGTGAGACCCAGTACTTC
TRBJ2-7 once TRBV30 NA CAWRSVDYEQYF TGTGCCTGGAGATCAGTTGACTACGAGCAGTACTTC
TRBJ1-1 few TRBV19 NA CASSIIQLNTEAFF TGTGCCAGTAGTATTATACAGTTGAACACTGAAGCTTTCTTT
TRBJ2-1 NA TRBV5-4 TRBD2 CASSPGLAGANEQFF TGTGCCAGCAGCCCGGGACTAGCGGGAGCAAATGAGCAGTTCTTC
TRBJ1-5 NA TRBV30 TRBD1 CAWSALTGNQPQHF TGTGCCTGGAGTGCCTTGACAGGGAATCAGCCCCAGCATTTT
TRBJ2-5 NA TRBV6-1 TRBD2 CASSGGRLATQETQYF TGTGCCAGCAGTGGGGGACGACTAGCGACCCAAGAGACCCAGTACTTC
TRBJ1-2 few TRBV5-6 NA CASSLAHRLAGYTF TGTGCCAGCAGCTTGGCCCACCGACTGGCAGGCTACACCTTC
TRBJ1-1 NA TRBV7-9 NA CASSFEGYTEAFF TGTGCCAGCAGCTTTGAGGGGTACACTGAAGCTTTCTTT
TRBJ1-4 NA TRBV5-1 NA CASSLDSADEKLFF TGCGCCAGCAGCTTAGATTCGGCAGATGAAAAACTGTTTTTT
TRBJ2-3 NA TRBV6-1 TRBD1 CASRDRVVTDTQYF TGTGCCAGCAGGGACAGGGTTGTAACAGATACGCAGTATTTT
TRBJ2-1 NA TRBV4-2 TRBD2 CASSQDRTSSGSSYNEQFF TGTGCCAGCAGCCAAGATCGGACATCTAGCGGGAGCTCCTACAATGAGCAGTTCTTC
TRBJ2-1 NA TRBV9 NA CASSVEPGKDEQFF TGTGCCAGCAGCGTAGAACCAGGGAAGGATGAGCAGTTCTTC
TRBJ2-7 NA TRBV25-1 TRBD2 CASSDTSGRSYEQYF TGTGCCAGCAGTGACACTAGCGGCCGTTCCTACGAGCAGTACTTC
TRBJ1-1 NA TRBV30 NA CAWGVGRSTEAFF TGTGCCTGGGGTGTGGGACGATCCACTGAAGCTTTCTTT
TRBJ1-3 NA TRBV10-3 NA CAITERDTIYF TGTGCCATCACCGAACGGGACACCATATATTTT
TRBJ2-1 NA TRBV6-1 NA CASSAPRDNEQFF TGTGCCAGCAGTGCCCCTCGGGACAATGAGCAGTTCTTC
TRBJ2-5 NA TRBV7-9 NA CASSLGPKYF TGTGCCAGCAGCTTAGGGCCGAAGTACTTC
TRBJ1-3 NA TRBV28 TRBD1 CASSSGQGRQSSGNTIYF TGTGCCAGCAGTTCGGGACAGGGGCGACAGAGCTCTGGAAACACCATATATTTT
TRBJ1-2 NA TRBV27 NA CASSLSPARGYTF TGTGCCAGCAGTTTATCCCCCGCGCGAGGATACACCTTC
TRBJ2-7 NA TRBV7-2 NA CASSSTRNGYEQYF TGTGCCAGCAGCTCGACTAGAAATGGCTACGAGCAGTACTTC
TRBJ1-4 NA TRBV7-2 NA CASSPNGVWEKLFF TGTGCCAGCAGCCCGAACGGGGTTTGGGAAAAACTGTTTTTT
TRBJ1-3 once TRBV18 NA CASLRPRKELGNTIYF TGTGCCAGCCTACGCCCTAGAAAGGAACTCGGAAACACCATATATTTT
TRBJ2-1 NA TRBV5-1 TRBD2 CASSSGLAGAGEQFF TGCGCCAGCAGCTCAGGACTAGCGGGAGCAGGTGAGCAGTTCTTC
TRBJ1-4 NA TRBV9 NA CASSVGQVGEKLFF TGTGCCAGCAGCGTAGGGCAGGTGGGGGAAAAACTGTTTTTT
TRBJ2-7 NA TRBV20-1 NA CSASRDEQYF TGCAGTGCTAGTCGGGACGAGCAGTACTTC
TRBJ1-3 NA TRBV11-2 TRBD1 CASRGQGYSGNTIYF TGTGCCAGCAGGGGACAGGGCTACTCTGGAAACACCATATATTTT
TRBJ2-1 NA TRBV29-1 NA CSVFSYNEQFF TGCAGCGTTTTTTCTTACAATGAGCAGTTCTTC
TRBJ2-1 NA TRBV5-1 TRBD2 CASSSRAGGLNEQFF TGCGCCAGCAGCTCCAGAGCGGGGGGATTGAATGAGCAGTTCTTC
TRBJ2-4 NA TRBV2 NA CASSFTRKGAKNIQYF TGTGCCAGCAGCTTCACTCGAAAGGGCGCCAAAAACATTCAGTACTTC
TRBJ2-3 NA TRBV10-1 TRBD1 CASSESATTGATQYF TGCGCCAGCAGTGAGTCCGCGACTACAGGGGCCACGCAGTATTTT
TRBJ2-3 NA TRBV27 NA CASSFLQGVADTQYF TGTGCCAGCAGTTTCCTACAGGGTGTTGCAGATACGCAGTATTTT
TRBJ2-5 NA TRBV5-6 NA CASSLGRVETQYF TGTGCCAGCAGCTTGGGAAGGGTAGAGACCCAGTACTTC
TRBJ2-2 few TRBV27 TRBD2 CASTLRGLAGGTGELFF TGTGCCAGCACCCTCAGGGGACTAGCGGGAGGAACCGGGGAGCTGTTTTTT
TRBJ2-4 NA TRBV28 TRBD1 CASSTPGQGVPNGDIQYF TGTGCCAGCAGCACACCGGGACAGGGGGTCCCTAACGGGGACATTCAGTACTTC
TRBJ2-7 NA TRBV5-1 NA CASSPTGGGNYYEQYF TGCGCCAGCAGCCCGACCGGAGGGGGAAACTACTACGAGCAGTACTTC
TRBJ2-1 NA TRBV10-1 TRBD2 CASSALGRGNEQFF TGCGCCAGCAGTGCGCTGGGGAGGGGCAATGAGCAGTTCTTC
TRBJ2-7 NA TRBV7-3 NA CASSPRKKHEQYF TGTGCCAGCAGCCCTAGGAAGAAGCACGAGCAGTACTTC